This TCR beta chain originates from a study of blood T cell repertoires in COVID-19. Method: immunoSEQ multiplex PCR; TCRdb's copy keeps in-frame clones and lacks some. Of about 120,000 clones in the sample, over 75% are singletons; the top ten hold about 11%. Germline CDR1 ENHRY, CDR2 SYGVKD. Trimming took off 2 bases at V and 7 bases at J, with 11 bases between the two ends. This CDR3 has 14 residues. Sequenced sample: peripheral blood. The chain employs TRBV10-3 and TRBJ1-4, with a weak D call TRBD1 (5 bases). This sequence was found in a man older than 75 with acute or convalescent COVID-19. The CDR3 sequence is CAISEGGDGEKLFF. The CDR3, as DNA: TGTGCCATCAGTGAGGGGGGGGACGGTGAAAAACTGTTTTTT.